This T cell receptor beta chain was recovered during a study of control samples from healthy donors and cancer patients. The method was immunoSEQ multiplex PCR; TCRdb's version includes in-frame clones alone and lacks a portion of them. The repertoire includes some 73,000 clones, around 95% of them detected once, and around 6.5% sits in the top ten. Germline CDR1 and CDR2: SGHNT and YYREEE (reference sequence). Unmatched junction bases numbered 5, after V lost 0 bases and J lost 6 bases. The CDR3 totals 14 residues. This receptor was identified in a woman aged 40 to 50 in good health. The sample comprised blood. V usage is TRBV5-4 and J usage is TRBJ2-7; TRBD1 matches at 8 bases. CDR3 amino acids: CASSLEGTGREQYF. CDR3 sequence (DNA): TGTGCCAGCAGCTTGGAGGGGACAGGTCGCGAGCAGTACTTC.